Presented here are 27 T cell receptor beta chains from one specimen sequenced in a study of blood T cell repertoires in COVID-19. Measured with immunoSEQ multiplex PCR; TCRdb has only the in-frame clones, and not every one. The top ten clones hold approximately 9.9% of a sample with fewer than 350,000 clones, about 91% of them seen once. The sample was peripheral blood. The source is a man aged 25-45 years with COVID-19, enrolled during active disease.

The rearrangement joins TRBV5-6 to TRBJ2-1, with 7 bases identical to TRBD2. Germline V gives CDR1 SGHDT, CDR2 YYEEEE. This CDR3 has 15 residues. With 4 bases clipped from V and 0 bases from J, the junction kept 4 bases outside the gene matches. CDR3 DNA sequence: TGTGCCAGCAGCCCACCGGGGGGCTCCTACAATGAGCAGTTCTTC. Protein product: CASSPPGGSYNEQFF.

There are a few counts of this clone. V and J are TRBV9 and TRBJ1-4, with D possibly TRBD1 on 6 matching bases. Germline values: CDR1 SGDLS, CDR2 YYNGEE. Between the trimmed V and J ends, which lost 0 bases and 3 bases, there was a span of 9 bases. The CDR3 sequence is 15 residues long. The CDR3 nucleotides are TGTGCCAGCAGCGTAGCACAGGGCCCTAATGAAAAACTGTTTTTT. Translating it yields CASSVAQGPNEKLFF.

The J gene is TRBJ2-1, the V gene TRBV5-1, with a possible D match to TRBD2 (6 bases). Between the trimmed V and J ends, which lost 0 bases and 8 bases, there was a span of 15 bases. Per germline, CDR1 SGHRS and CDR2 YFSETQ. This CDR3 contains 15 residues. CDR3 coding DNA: TGCGCCAGCAGCTTGGTTATGGGAGGCAGGGATGAGCAGTTCTTC. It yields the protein CASSLVMGGRDEQFF. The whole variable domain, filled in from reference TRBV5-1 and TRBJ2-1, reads KAGVTQTPRYLIKTRGQQVTLSCSPISGHRSVSWYQQTPGQGLQFLFEYFSETQRNKGNFPGRFSGRQFSNSRSEMNVSTLELGDSALYLCASSLVMGGRDEQFFGPGTRLTVL.

CDR3 in amino acids: CASAGENTGELFF. CDR3 nucleotides: TGTGCCAGCGCGGGGGAGAACACCGGGGAGCTGTTTTTT. The chain joins TRBV6-5 to TRBJ2-2; 7 bases align to TRBD2. The CDR3 has 13 residues. CDR1 and CDR2 (germline): MNHEY, SVGAGI. The junction had 1 base not matched to a gene; V was cut back by 8 bases and J by 1 base.

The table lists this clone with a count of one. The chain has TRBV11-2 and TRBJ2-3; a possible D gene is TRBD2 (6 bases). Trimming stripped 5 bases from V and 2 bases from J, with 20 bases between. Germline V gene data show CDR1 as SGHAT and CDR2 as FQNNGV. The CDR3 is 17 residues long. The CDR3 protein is CASSRSRDSEPTDTQYF. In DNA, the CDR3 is TGTGCCAGCAGCAGATCCCGGGACTCAGAACCCACAGATACGCAGTATTTT.

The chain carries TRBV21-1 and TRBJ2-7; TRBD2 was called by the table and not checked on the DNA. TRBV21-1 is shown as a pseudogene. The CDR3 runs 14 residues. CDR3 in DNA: TGTGCCAGCAGTTGGACTAGCTTCTCCTACGAGCAGTACTTC. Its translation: CASSWTSFSYEQYF.

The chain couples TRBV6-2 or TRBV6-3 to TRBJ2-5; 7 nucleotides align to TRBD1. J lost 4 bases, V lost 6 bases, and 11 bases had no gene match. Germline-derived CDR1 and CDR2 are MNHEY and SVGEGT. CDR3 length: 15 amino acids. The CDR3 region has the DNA TGTGCCAGCAGCCTAGGAACAGGGGTTTCAGAGACCCAGTACTTC. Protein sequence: CASSLGTGVSETQYF.

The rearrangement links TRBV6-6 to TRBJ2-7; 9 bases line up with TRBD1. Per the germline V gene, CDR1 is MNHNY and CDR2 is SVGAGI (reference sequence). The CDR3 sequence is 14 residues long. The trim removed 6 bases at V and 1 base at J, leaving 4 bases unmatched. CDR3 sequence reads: CASRSGTGSYEQYF. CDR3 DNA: TGTGCCAGCAGATCCGGGACAGGGTCCTACGAGCAGTACTTC.

This chain's CDR3 is CASSFADRASYEQYF. The CDR3 DNA follows: TGTGCCAGCAGCTTCGCTGACAGGGCCTCCTACGAGCAGTACTTC. The chain uses TRBV3-1 (or the pseudogene TRBV3-2) and TRBJ2-7; 7 bases line up with TRBD1. With 5 bases clipped from V and 0 bases from J, the junction kept 7 bases outside the gene matches. In germline, CDR1 is LGHDT, CDR2 YNNKEL (reference sequence). The CDR3 spans 15 residues.

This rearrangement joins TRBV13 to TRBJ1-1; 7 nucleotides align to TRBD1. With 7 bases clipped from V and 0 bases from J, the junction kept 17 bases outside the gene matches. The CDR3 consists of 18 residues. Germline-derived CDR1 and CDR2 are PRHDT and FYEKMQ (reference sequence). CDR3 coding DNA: TGTGCCAGCACATCCCCGGGGGACAGTCCGTCACTGAACACTGAAGCTTTCTTT. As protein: CASTSPGDSPSLNTEAFF.

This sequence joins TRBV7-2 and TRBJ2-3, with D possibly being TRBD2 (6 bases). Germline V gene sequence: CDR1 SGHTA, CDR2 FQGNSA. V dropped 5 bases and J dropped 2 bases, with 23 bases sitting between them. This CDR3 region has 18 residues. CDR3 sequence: CASSPVGLRRGNTDTQYF. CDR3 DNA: TGTGCCAGCAGCCCGGTTGGGTTGCGGCGGGGAAACACAGATACGCAGTATTTT.

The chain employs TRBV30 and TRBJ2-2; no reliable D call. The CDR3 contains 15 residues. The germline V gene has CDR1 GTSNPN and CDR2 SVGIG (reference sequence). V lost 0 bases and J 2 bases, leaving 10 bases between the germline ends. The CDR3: CAWSVRSLNTGELFF. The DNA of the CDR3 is TGTGCCTGGAGTGTGCGGTCGTTAAACACCGGGGAGCTGTTTTTT.

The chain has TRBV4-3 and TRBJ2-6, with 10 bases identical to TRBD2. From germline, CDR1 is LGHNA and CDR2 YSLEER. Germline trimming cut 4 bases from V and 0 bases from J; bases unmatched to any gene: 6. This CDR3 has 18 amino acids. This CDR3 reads CASSPGLAASSGANVLTF. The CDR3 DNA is TGCGCCAGCAGCCCAGGACTAGCGGCTAGCTCTGGGGCCAACGTCCTGACTTTC.

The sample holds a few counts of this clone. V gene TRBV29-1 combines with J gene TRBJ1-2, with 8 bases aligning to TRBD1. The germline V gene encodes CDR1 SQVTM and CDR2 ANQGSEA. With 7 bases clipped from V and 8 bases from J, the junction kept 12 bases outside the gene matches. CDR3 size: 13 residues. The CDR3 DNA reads TGCAGCGGGGGACAGGCCACCGCGGGAGGCTACACCTTC. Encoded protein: CSGGQATAGGYTF.

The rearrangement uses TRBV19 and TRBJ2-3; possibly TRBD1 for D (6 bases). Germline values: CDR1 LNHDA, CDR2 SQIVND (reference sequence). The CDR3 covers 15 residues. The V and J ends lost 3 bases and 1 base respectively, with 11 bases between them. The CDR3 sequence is CASSIGEGGTDTQYF. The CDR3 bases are TGTGCCAGTAGTATCGGTGAGGGGGGCACAGATACGCAGTATTTT.

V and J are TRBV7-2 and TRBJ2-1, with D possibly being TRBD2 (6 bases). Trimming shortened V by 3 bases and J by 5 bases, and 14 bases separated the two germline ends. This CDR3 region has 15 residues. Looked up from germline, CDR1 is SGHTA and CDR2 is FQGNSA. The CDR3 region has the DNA TGTGCCAGCAGCTTGGGCCTAGCGTCAAACAATGAGCAGTTCTTC. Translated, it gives CASSLGLASNNEQFF.

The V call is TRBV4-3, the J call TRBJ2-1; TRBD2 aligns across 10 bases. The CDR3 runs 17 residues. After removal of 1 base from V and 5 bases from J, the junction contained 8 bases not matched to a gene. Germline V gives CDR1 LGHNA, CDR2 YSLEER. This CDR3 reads CASSQGAVAGGNNEQFF. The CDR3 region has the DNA TGCGCCAGCAGCCAAGGAGCAGTAGCGGGAGGTAACAATGAGCAGTTCTTC.

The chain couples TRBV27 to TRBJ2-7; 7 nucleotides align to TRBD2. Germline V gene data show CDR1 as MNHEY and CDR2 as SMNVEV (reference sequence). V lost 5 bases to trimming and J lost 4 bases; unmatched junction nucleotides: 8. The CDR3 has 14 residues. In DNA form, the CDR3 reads TGTGCCAGCAGTCGTGCCCCTAGCGGTTACGAGCAGTACTTC. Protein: CASSRAPSGYEQYF.

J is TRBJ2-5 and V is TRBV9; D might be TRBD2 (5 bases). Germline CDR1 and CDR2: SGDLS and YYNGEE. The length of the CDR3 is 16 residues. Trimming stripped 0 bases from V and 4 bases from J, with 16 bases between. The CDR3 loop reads CASSVDVRGTSETQYF. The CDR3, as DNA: TGTGCCAGCAGCGTAGATGTCCGGGGAACTTCAGAGACCCAGTACTTC.

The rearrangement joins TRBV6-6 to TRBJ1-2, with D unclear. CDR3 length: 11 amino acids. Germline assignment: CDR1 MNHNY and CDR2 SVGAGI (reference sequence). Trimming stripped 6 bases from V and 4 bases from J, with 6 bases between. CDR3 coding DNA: TGTGCCAGCAGAATAGCCTATGGCTACACCTTC. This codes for CASRIAYGYTF.

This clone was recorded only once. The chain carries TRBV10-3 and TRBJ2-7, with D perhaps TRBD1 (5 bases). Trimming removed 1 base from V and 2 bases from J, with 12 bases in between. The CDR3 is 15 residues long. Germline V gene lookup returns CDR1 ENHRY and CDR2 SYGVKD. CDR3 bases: TGTGCCATCAGTGAGTGGCAGGGCAGCGCCTACGAGCAGTACTTC. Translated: CAISEWQGSAYEQYF.

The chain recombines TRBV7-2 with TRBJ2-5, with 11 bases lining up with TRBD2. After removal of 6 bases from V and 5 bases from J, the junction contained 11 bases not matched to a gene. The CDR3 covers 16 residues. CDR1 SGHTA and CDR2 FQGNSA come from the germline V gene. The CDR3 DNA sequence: TGTGCCAGCAGTGGGACTAGCGGAGCCGAGTCTGAGACCCAGTACTTC. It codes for CASSGTSGAESETQYF.

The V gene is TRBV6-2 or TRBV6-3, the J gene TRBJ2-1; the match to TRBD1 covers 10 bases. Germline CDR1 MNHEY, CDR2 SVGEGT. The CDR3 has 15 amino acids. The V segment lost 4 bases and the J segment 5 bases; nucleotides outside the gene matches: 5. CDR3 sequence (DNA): TGTGCCAGCAGTTGGGGACAGGGGAGGAACAATGAGCAGTTCTTC. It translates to CASSWGQGRNNEQFF.

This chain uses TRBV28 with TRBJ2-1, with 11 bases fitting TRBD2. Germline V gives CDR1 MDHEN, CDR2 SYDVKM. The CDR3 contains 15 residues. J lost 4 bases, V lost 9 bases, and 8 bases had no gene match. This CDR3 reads CASKGLADSYNEQFF. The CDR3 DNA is TGTGCCAGTAAGGGACTAGCGGACTCTTACAATGAGCAGTTCTTC.

The CDR3 region is CASSLSEARWTEAFF. The CDR3 DNA follows: TGTGCCAGCAGTTTATCGGAGGCCCGGTGGACTGAAGCTTTCTTT. The chain uses TRBV27 and TRBJ1-1; D not certain. Trimming cost V 0 bases and J 5 bases, with 13 bases left between them. This CDR3 has 15 amino acids. The V gene's germline CDR1 is MNHEY and CDR2 SMNVEV (reference sequence).

CDR3 loop: CASSGGQGSRGAFF. The CDR3 DNA reads as TGTGCCAGCAGCGGGGGACAGGGAAGTCGAGGAGCTTTCTTT. This chain connects TRBV5-6 to TRBJ1-1; 9 nucleotides match TRBD1. The V segment lost 4 bases and the J segment 10 bases; nucleotides outside the gene matches: 11. Germline-derived CDR1 and CDR2 are SGHDT and YYEEEE. The CDR3 sequence is 14 residues long.

CDR3 region: CASSIGGGSEQFF. DNA for the CDR3: TGTGCCAGTAGTATAGGAGGGGGCAGTGAGCAGTTCTTC. The J gene is TRBJ2-1, the V gene TRBV19; 7 bases match TRBD1. Trimming removed 1 base from V and 9 bases from J; junction bases left unmatched: 3. Germline values: CDR1 LNHDA, CDR2 SQIVND (reference sequence). This CDR3 has 13 residues.